This paragraph reports one T cell receptor beta chain. Antigen unknown. A J-beta primer mix and a sample-barcoded 5' primer were used in a second PCR of roughly 6 to 12 cycles. All samples yielded 2.5 million or more CDR3-containing paired-end reads. TCRdb re-called the 5' RACE reads through MiXCR, storing one row per CDR3 protein. The table records about 400,000 distinct CDR3 sequences, roughly half of them present only once. The data derive from a study of blood T cells in healthy people across ages. Study conclusions and caveats: Older individuals had lower TCR beta diversity per million T cells (the decline was roughly linear).

The people who gave samples were healthy Caucasians from Russia, aged roughly 6 to 100. The CDR3 length is 14 residues. Germline assignment: CDR1 SEHNR and CDR2 FQNEAQ (reference sequence). Sequences were obtained from blood. This rearrangement joins TRBV7-9 to TRBJ2-4, with 9 bases matching TRBD1. TRBJ2-7 explains the end of the DNA better; the J call may be wrong. This receptor was obtained from a man between 60 and 70 years old in good health. CDR3 residues: CASSVRQGVHEQYF. The CDR3 DNA sequence: TGTGCCAGCAGCGTACGACAGGGGGTCCACGAGCAGTACTTC.